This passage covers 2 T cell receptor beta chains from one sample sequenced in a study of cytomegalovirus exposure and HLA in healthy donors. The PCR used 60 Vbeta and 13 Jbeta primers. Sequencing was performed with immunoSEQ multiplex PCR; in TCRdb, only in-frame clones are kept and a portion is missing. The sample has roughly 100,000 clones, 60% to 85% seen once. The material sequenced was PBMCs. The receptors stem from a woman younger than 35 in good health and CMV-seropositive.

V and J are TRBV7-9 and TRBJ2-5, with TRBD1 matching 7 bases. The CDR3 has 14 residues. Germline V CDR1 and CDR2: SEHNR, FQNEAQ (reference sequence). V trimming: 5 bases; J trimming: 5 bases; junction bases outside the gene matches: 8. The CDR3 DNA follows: TGTGCCAGCAGCCCCCCCAGGGGGTCTGAGACCCAGTACTTC. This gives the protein CASSPPRGSETQYF.

Written as DNA, the CDR3 is TGTGCCAGCAGTTACGTAGCCTTCGGATATGGCTACACCTTC. Amino acids: CASSYVAFGYGYTF. This rearrangement joins TRBV6-6 to TRBJ1-2; unclear D gene. Trimming removed 2 bases from V and 5 bases from J, with 12 bases in between. The V gene's germline CDR1 is MNHNY and CDR2 SVGAGI (reference sequence). The CDR3 runs 14 residues.